Shown below are 13 T cell receptor beta chains from a single sample sequenced in a study of shared T cell receptors in the human thymus. TCRdb keeps only in-frame clones here, not all; method: immunoSEQ multiplex PCR. The repertoire holds about 540,000 clones, with about 84% as singletons. These records were also assigned to another study, of human thymus T cells.

The sample was thymocytes. These receptors originate from a boy under three years old with a congenital heart defect.

The chain couples TRBV7-6 to TRBJ2-7, with 8 bases aligning to TRBD2. With V trimmed by 5 bases and J by 7 bases, 13 bases remained unmatched. The CDR3 spans 15 residues. Germline CDR1 SGHVS, CDR2 FNYEAQ. CDR3 loop: CASSTGLARSGEQYF. CDR3 coding DNA: TGTGCCAGCAGCACCGGACTAGCCCGGTCGGGGGAGCAGTACTTC.

The chain uses TRBV13 and TRBJ2-3, with TRBD2 identical over 13 bases. There are 16 residues in the CDR3. The V and J ends lost 5 bases and 6 bases, in that order; junction bases with no gene match: 8. Germline V gene lookup returns CDR1 PRHDT and CDR2 FYEKMQ (reference sequence). The CDR3 sequence: CASSPSGLAGVDTQYF. CDR3 bases: TGTGCCAGCAGCCCCTCAGGACTAGCGGGAGTGGATACGCAGTATTTT.

The genes are TRBV7-2 and TRBJ1-2; no reliable D call. The germline V gene has CDR1 SGHTA and CDR2 FQGNSA. The CDR3 loop spans 14 amino acids. Trimming shortened V by 0 bases and J by 4 bases, and 9 bases separated the two germline ends. For the CDR3, the DNA is TGTGCCAGCAGCTTAGCGTTAAGCTCCTATGGCTACACCTTC. It encodes CASSLALSSYGYTF.

In regard to this clone: Other DNA sequences in the same sample also yield this CDR3. The DNA for the CDR3 is TGTGCCAGCAGTTACTCCGGGGGGGCATACACTGAAGCTTTCTTT. This codes for CASSYSGGAYTEAFF. The genes are TRBV6-5 and TRBJ1-1, with D possibly TRBD1 on 6 matching bases. Germline V gene lookup returns CDR1 MNHEY and CDR2 SVGAGI. CDR3 length equals 15 residues. Trimming pared 0 bases from V and 3 bases from J, leaving 11 bases between.

This rearrangement joins TRBV21-1 to TRBJ2-2; TRBD2 is the table's D call and was not checked against the DNA. TRBV21-1 is a documented pseudogene. The CDR3 extends over 21 amino acids. This chain's CDR3 is CASSKGEWGMGREANTGELFF. CDR3 nucleotides: TGTGCCAGCAGCAAAGGTGAATGGGGGATGGGGCGGGAGGCCAACACCGGGGAGCTGTTTTTT.

The rearrangement links TRBV4-3 to TRBJ2-4; a weak D match, TRBD1 (6 bases). V was clipped by 5 bases and J by 4 bases, with 9 bases between them. The germline V gene has CDR1 LGHNA and CDR2 YSLEER. The CDR3 length is 13 residues. Here the CDR3 reads CASSKDRKNIQYF. CDR3 DNA: TGCGCCAGCAGCAAGGACAGAAAAAACATTCAGTACTTC.

CDR3: CAWSADRGSTGELFF. CDR3 bases: TGTGCCTGGAGTGCTGACAGGGGAAGCACCGGGGAGCTGTTTTTT. This sequence joins TRBV30 and TRBJ2-2; 8 bases are a match to TRBD1. CDR1 is GTSNPN and CDR2 is SVGIG in the germline V gene (reference sequence). The CDR3 loop spans 15 amino acids. J lost 4 bases, V lost 1 base, and 5 bases had no gene match.

The CDR3 region has the DNA TGCGCCAGCAGCCAGAGGACCCCTAGCGGATACAATGAGCAGTTCTTC. As protein: CASSQRTPSGYNEQFF. This rearrangement joins TRBV4-3 to TRBJ2-1, with 7 positions matching TRBD2. Germline V gene lookup returns CDR1 LGHNA and CDR2 YSLEER. This CDR3 has 16 amino acids. Unmatched junction bases numbered 9, after V lost 3 bases and J lost 4 bases.

The CDR3 nucleotides read TGTGCCAGCAGTTCGTCACTAGTCCGTTGGGGCTACGAGCAGTACTTC. This codes for CASSSSLVRWGYEQYF. The chain combines TRBV27 with TRBJ2-7; D is possibly TRBD2 (5 bases). The CDR3 has 16 amino acids. The germline V gene encodes CDR1 MNHEY and CDR2 SMNVEV (reference sequence). V was pared by 4 bases and J by 3 bases, with 19 bases between.

The rearrangement joins TRBV2 to TRBJ1-1; weak D call: TRBD1 (6 bases). The CDR3 length is 15 residues. Trimming left V 6 bases short and J 3 bases short, with 17 bases between. The germline V gene has CDR1 SNHLY and CDR2 FYNNEI. The CDR3 DNA reads TGTGCCAGCAGCAGCCATGGCAGGGGTGACACTGAAGCTTTCTTT. It is translated as CASSSHGRGDTEAFF. Variable domain in full (rest from reference TRBV2 and TRBJ1-1): EPEVTQTPSHQVTQMGQEVILRCVPISNHLYFYWYRQILGQKVEFLVSFYNNEISEKSEIFDDQFSVERPDGSNFTLKIRSTKLEDSAMYFCASSSHGRGDTEAFFGQGTRLTVV.

J is TRBJ2-1 and V is TRBV27; D ambiguous. CDR1 is MNHEY, CDR2 SMNVEV, per germline (reference sequence). This CDR3 has 15 amino acids. Trimming took 2 bases from V and 0 from J, leaving 8 bases between them. CDR3 DNA: TGTGCCAGCAGTTTACTAGAGAGCTCCTACAATGAGCAGTTCTTC. It specifies CASSLLESSYNEQFF.

The V and J genes are TRBV6-5 and TRBJ1-2; TRBD1 agrees at 8 bases. The CDR3 is 12 residues long. CDR1 is MNHEY and CDR2 is SVGAGI in the germline V gene. The ends lost 7 bases at V and 4 bases at J; junction bases unmatched: 2. The CDR3 protein is CASKDRVYGYTF. The CDR3 DNA follows: TGTGCCAGCAAGGACAGGGTCTATGGCTACACCTTC.

The J gene is TRBJ1-3, the V gene TRBV5-4, with TRBD1 identical over 7 bases. This CDR3 has 14 amino acids. CDR1 and CDR2 from the germline V gene are SGHNT and YYREEE (reference sequence). V was pared by 1 base and J by 2 bases, with 0 bases of the junction left unmatched. For the CDR3, the DNA is TGTGCCAGCAGCTTGACAGGGGCTGGAAACACCATATATTTT. Amino acids: CASSLTGAGNTIYF.